A selection of T cell receptor beta chains follows, all from one sample in a study of T cells after yellow fever vaccination. TCRdb itself ran the 5' RACE reads through MiXCR, one entry per CDR3 protein. The profile shows 200,000 to 250,000 distinct CDR3 sequences, 6.9% of them singletons. This material consisted of CD4+ T cells sorted from PBMCs, taken 15 days after the yellow fever booster vaccination. Receptors originate from a man aged 30 to 39 who received the YFV17D yellow fever vaccine. Each CDR3 is given with its conserved first and last residue. D genes are given only for firm matches. Not every row has a clone size; where given, it reads once, few, many or a size class.

>.|18|TRBJ2-1|TRBD2|TRBV5-5
CASSKGLAGEPSYNEQFF
TGTGCCAGCAGTAAGGGACTAGCGGGAGAGCCTTCCTACAATGAGCAGTTCTTC
>many|16|TRBJ2-3|TRBD1|TRBV27
CASSFGLRDRTDTQYF
TGTGCCAGCAGTTTCGGGTTAAGGGACAGAACAGATACGCAGTATTTT
>few|12|TRBJ2-7|.|TRBV25-1
CASSGQFYEQYF
TGTGCCAGCAGTGGACAGTTCTACGAGCAGTACTTC
>.|12|TRBJ2-7|.|TRBV20-1
CSARGPVYEQYF
TGCAGTGCTAGGGGTCCGGTCTACGAGCAGTACTTC
>many|16|TRBJ2-4|TRBD1|TRBV7-6
CASSPLTGQGKDIQYF
TGTGCCAGCAGCCCGCTAACGGGACAGGGAAAGGACATTCAGTACTTC
>many|14|TRBJ2-5|.|TRBV6-1
CASAAAKGRETQYF
TGTGCCAGTGCGGCGGCAAAAGGACGAGAGACCCAGTACTTC
>many|13|TRBJ2-1|.|TRBV24-1
CATSGNTPNEQFF
TGTGCCACCAGTGGAAATACCCCCAATGAGCAGTTCTTC
>few|16|TRBJ2-4|TRBD2|TRBV5-1
CASSLIAGPKEDIQYF
TGCGCCAGCAGCTTGATAGCGGGCCCGAAGGAAGACATTCAGTACTTC
>many|16|TRBJ2-6|.|TRBV28
CASVPGQISGANVLTF
TGTGCCAGTGTCCCGGGACAAATCTCTGGGGCCAACGTCCTGACTTTC
>many|12|TRBJ2-7|.|TRBV28
CASSGRASEQYF
TGTGCCAGCAGTGGCAGGGCGTCCGAGCAGTACTTC
>many|13|TRBJ2-1|.|TRBV7-9
CASSLDQGYEQFF
TGTGCCAGCAGCTTAGACCAGGGGTATGAGCAGTTCTTC
>.|11|TRBJ2-5|.|TRBV29-1
CSAGTGETQYF
TGCAGCGCCGGGACGGGAGAGACCCAGTACTTC